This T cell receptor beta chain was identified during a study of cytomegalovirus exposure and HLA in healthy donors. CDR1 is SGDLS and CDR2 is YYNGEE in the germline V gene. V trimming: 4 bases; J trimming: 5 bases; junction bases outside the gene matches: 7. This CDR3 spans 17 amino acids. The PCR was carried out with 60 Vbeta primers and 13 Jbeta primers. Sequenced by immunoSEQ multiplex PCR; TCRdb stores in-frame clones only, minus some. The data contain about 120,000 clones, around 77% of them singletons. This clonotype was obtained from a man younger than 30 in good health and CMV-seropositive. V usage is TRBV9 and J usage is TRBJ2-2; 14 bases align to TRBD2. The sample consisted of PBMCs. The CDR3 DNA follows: TGTGCCAGCAGCAAGGGACTAGCGGGAGTTGAGACCGGGGAGCTGTTTTTT. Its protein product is CASSKGLAGVETGELFF.